This TCR beta chain was recovered during a study of regulatory T cells in long-lasting Graves disease. Findings and limits, study-wide: Accuracy could have been hurt by small sample size.

Time point indicated: newly diagnosed GD, antithyroid drugs for less than 3 months. PBMC-extracted RNA yielded the TCR library. V shed 4 bases and J shed 2 bases, with 11 bases lying between them. CDR3 length: 14 residues. Germline CDR1 reads SGHAT; CDR2 reads FQNNGV. This clonotype was seen only a few times. Its antigen is not identified. Investigators prepared the TCR beta libraries by applying iRepertoire HTBI primers and Arm-PCR of CDR3 regions. MiXCR, applied by TCRdb to the multiplex PCR reads, yields one record per CDR3 protein. The table includes approximately 460,000 distinct CDR3 sequences, around 17% detected once. The data were also submitted as part of a second study, on T cells in Graves' hyperthyroidism and ophthalmopathy.

The sequencing used peripheral blood mononuclear cells (PBMCs), collected at new diagnosis, from a patient treated with antithyroid drugs. The clonotype originates from a woman aged 30 to 39 with Graves disease. The chain carries TRBV11-2 and TRBJ2-5; D is unresolved. DNA of the CDR3: TGTGCCAGCAGCTCACGTTGGCAGCAAGAGACCCAGTACTTC. It codes for CASSSRWQQETQYF.